The 23 T cell receptor beta chains below were found in one sample sequenced in a study of cytomegalovirus exposure and HLA in healthy donors. The assay was immunoSEQ multiplex PCR, and TCRdb's table has in-frame clones only and misses some. The data contain some 240,000 clones, about 90% of them singletons. The specimen was PBMCs. These TCRs come from a woman in her 30s in good health and CMV-seropositive.

J is TRBJ2-2 and V is TRBV7-9, with D tentatively TRBD1 (5 bases). V lost 2 bases, J lost 6 bases, and 13 bases lay in between. The CDR3 is 15 amino acids. Germline V gene lookup returns CDR1 SEHNR and CDR2 FQNEAQ (reference sequence). The CDR3 coding sequence is TGTGCCAGCAGCTTAAGGAACACAGGTTCCGGGGAGCTGTTTTTT. This gives the protein CASSLRNTGSGELFF. Full variable domain (outside the CDR3, taken from reference TRBV7-9 and TRBJ2-2): DTGVSQNPRHKITKRGQNVTFRCDPISEHNRLYWYRQTLGQGPEFLTYFQNEAQLEKSRLLSDRFSAERPKGSFSTLEIQRTEQGDSAMYLCASSLRNTGSGELFFGEGSRLTVL.

The V and J genes are TRBV6-5 and TRBJ2-7; a possible D gene is TRBD2 (6 bases). The CDR3 has 12 amino acids. Per germline, CDR1 MNHEY and CDR2 SVGAGI. Trimming removed 7 bases from V and 2 bases from J, with 9 bases in between. CDR3 nucleotides: TGTGCCAGCACGGAGGGGACCTACGAGCAGTACTTC. Protein: CASTEGTYEQYF.

This chain joins TRBV28 and TRBJ1-1; no clear D gene. CDR3 size: 15 residues. V shed 6 bases and J shed 1 base, with 15 bases lying between them. Germline V gene lookup returns CDR1 MDHEN and CDR2 SYDVKM. CDR3 nucleotides: TGTGCCAGCAGCTCTTTCGCGGGGAGGAACACTGAAGCTTTCTTT. As protein: CASSSFAGRNTEAFF.

The chain is built from TRBV18 and TRBJ1-2; TRBD1 might be the D (6 bases). This CDR3 region has 13 residues. The V end was cut by 3 bases, the J end by 1 base, with 6 bases between. Germline V CDR1 and CDR2: KGHSH, LQKENI. The CDR3 DNA sequence: TGTGCCAGCTCACCGGACAGTAACTATGGCTACACCTTC. The encoded protein is CASSPDSNYGYTF.

The chain uses TRBV29-1 and TRBJ2-7, with TRBD2 matching over 9 bases. The CDR3 contains 16 residues. V lost 3 bases to trimming and J lost 2 bases; unmatched junction nucleotides: 11. CDR1 is SQVTM and CDR2 is ANQGSEA in the germline V gene. CDR3 loop: CSVDGSSAGGPYEQYF. CDR3 DNA: TGCAGCGTTGATGGGAGCTCGGCGGGAGGGCCCTACGAGCAGTACTTC.

A note on this clone: Other DNA sequences within the sample encode an identical CDR3. The gene calls are TRBV7-2 and TRBJ2-7; D may be TRBD1 (5 bases). V shed 1 base and J shed 3 bases, with 7 bases lying between them. Germline assignment: CDR1 SGHTA and CDR2 FQGNSA. CDR3 length: 13 residues. The CDR3 loop reads CASSLVRGYEQYF. DNA for the CDR3: TGTGCCAGCAGCTTAGTAAGGGGCTACGAGCAGTACTTC.

The rearrangement uses TRBV30 and TRBJ1-1; D call uncertain. The germline gives CDR1 GTSNPN, CDR2 SVGIG (reference sequence). The CDR3 sequence is 13 residues long. CDR3 in DNA: TGTATAGGTGAGGAGGGCATGAACACTGAAGCTTTCTTT. Translation: CIGEEGMNTEAFF.

The genes are TRBV9 and TRBJ1-1; D is undetermined. Trimming removed 0 bases from V and 5 bases from J, with 11 bases in between. Germline lookup yields CDR1 SGDLS and CDR2 YYNGEE. The length of the CDR3 is 14 residues. The CDR3 sequence: CASSVAPGNTEAFF. The CDR3 nucleotides read TGTGCCAGCAGCGTAGCTCCGGGAAATACTGAAGCTTTCTTT.

The chain links TRBV5-1 to TRBJ2-7; D gene uncertain. This CDR3 is 13 amino acids long. V was pared by 1 base and J by 1 base, with 6 bases between. CDR1 and CDR2 from the germline V gene are SGHRS and YFSETQ. Here the CDR3 DNA reads TGCGCCAGCAGCTTGATCGGTTCCTACGAGCAGTACTTC. This encodes CASSLIGSYEQYF. The full variable domain, its missing parts supplied by reference TRBV5-1 and TRBJ2-7, is KAGVTQTPRYLIKTRGQQVTLSCSPISGHRSVSWYQQTPGQGLQFLFEYFSETQRNKGNFPGRFSGRQFSNSRSEMNVSTLELGDSALYLCASSLIGSYEQYFGPGTRLTVT.

V is TRBV5-6 and J is TRBJ2-7; 7 positions agree with TRBD1. Germline loops: CDR1 SGHDT, CDR2 YYEEEE. V trimming: 1 base; J trimming: 3 bases; junction bases outside the gene matches: 13. This CDR3 spans 17 amino acids. CDR3 in amino acids: CASSLFPTGTDDYEQYF. The DNA of the CDR3 is TGTGCCAGCAGCTTGTTCCCCACCGGGACAGATGACTACGAGCAGTACTTC.

Only one count was recorded for this clone. The chain uses TRBV19 and TRBJ1-1, with 7 positions matching TRBD1. J lost 0 bases, V lost 0 bases, and 1 base had no gene match. CDR1 is LNHDA and CDR2 is SQIVND in the germline V gene (reference sequence). The CDR3 loop spans 15 amino acids. The CDR3 DNA sequence: TGTGCCAGTAGTATAGAGACAGGGTTGAACACTGAAGCTTTCTTT. It encodes CASSIETGLNTEAFF.

This clone showed up just a few times. The gene calls are TRBV19 and TRBJ1-1, with a weak D call TRBD1 (5 bases). CDR1 is LNHDA and CDR2 is SQIVND in the germline V gene (reference sequence). The V end lost 5 bases, the J end lost 0 bases, and 10 bases lay between the germline ends. The CDR3 totals 14 residues. This chain's CDR3 is CASSLDTMNTEAFF. The CDR3 DNA follows: TGTGCCAGTAGTTTGGACACAATGAACACTGAAGCTTTCTTT.

V is TRBV28 and J is TRBJ2-7; D is unresolved. V was shortened by 3 bases and J by 8 bases, with 11 bases between the two germline ends. Germline V lookup: CDR1 MDHEN, CDR2 SYDVKM. The CDR3 totals 12 residues. The chain's CDR3 is CASSLRQSQQYF. CDR3 sequence (DNA): TGTGCCAGCAGTTTGCGGCAGTCCCAGCAGTACTTC.

The J gene is TRBJ2-3, the V gene TRBV10-3; 8 bases are a match to TRBD2. The germline gives CDR1 ENHRY, CDR2 SYGVKD. V was pared by 7 bases and J by 6 bases, with 9 bases of the junction left unmatched. The CDR3 is 14 amino acids. CDR3 DNA: TGTGCCATCAAGAAGGGACTAGGATGGGATACGCAGTATTTT. It specifies CAIKKGLGWDTQYF.

The chain joins TRBV11-3 to TRBJ2-4, with TRBD1 as a possible D gene (5 bases). CDR1 and CDR2 (germline): SGHNT, YENEEA. The germline V and J ends were trimmed by 4 bases and 0 bases, with 10 bases remaining between them. This CDR3 has 15 residues. CDR3 in DNA: TGTGCCAGCAGCTCTACAGGTCTAGCCAAAAACATTCAGTACTTC. Amino acids: CASSSTGLAKNIQYF.

The chain combines TRBV2 with TRBJ1-5, with 12 nucleotides matching TRBD1. The J segment lost 5 bases and the V segment lost 10 bases, leaving 12 bases of the junction unmatched. The CDR3 loop spans 16 amino acids. CDR1 and CDR2 from the germline V gene are SNHLY and FYNNEI. The CDR3 here is CATKIDGTGGYQPQHF. The CDR3 nucleotides read TGTGCCACCAAGATTGACGGGACAGGGGGCTATCAGCCCCAGCATTTT.

The CDR3 DNA reads TGTGCCAGCAGCCAAGGAACCCCAGATAATGAAAAACTGTTTTTT. It specifies CASSQGTPDNEKLFF. The rearrangement links TRBV14 to TRBJ1-4; no firm D call. V was shortened by 1 base and J by 4 bases, with 10 bases between the two germline ends. The germline V gene encodes CDR1 SGHDN and CDR2 FVKESK. This CDR3 is 15 amino acids long. The variable domain in full, completed from reference TRBV14 and TRBJ1-4, reads EAGVTQFPSHSVIEKGQTVTLRCDPISGHDNLYWYRRVMGKEIKFLLHFVKESKQDESGMPNNRFLAERTGGTYSTLKVQPAELEDSGVYFCASSQGTPDNEKLFFGSGTQLSVL.

The chain links TRBV19 to TRBJ2-1; possibly TRBD1 for D (6 bases). CDR3 length: 14 amino acids. The ends were cut back, 1 base at V and 7 bases at J, with 11 bases in the middle. CDR1 and CDR2 (germline): LNHDA, SQIVND (reference sequence). The CDR3 loop is CASSIVGTRNEQFF. CDR3 in DNA: TGTGCCAGTAGTATAGTCGGGACAAGGAATGAGCAGTTCTTC. The variable domain in full, with the rest retrieved from reference TRBV19 and TRBJ2-1, is DGGITQSPKYLFRKEGQNVTLSCEQNLNHDAMYWYRQDPGQGLRLIYYSQIVNDFQKGDIAEGYSVSREKKESFPLTVTSAQKNPTAFYLCASSIVGTRNEQFFGPGTRLTVL.

The V gene is TRBV15, the J gene TRBJ2-3; D is perhaps TRBD2 (6 bases). V was clipped by 0 bases and J by 3 bases, with 10 bases between them. Germline V gene data show CDR1 as LNHNV and CDR2 as YYDKDF (reference sequence). The CDR3 spans 15 residues. CDR3 DNA sequence: TGTGCCACCAGCAGAGATTGGACTACTACAGATACGCAGTATTTT. It yields the protein CATSRDWTTTDTQYF.

This rearrangement joins TRBV19 to TRBJ2-1, with TRBD2 as a possible D gene (6 bases). The germline V and J ends were trimmed by 4 bases and 7 bases, with 14 bases remaining between them. This CDR3 has 14 amino acids. In germline, CDR1 is LNHDA, CDR2 SQIVND (reference sequence). This chain's CDR3 is CASSTRLVQNEQFF. The CDR3 bases are TGTGCCAGTAGTACCCGACTAGTTCAGAATGAGCAGTTCTTC.

This chain connects TRBV9 to TRBJ2-2; D possibly corresponds to TRBD1 (5 bases). This CDR3 has 15 amino acids. V lost 4 bases to trimming and J lost 5 bases, with 15 bases between them. In germline, CDR1 is SGDLS, CDR2 YYNGEE. The CDR3 sequence is CASSPVEGVTGELFF. CDR3 DNA: TGTGCCAGCAGCCCCGTAGAAGGGGTAACCGGGGAGCTGTTTTTT.

This clone showed up just once. The V call is TRBV5-1, the J call TRBJ2-1; 8 bases agree with TRBD1. This CDR3 contains 14 residues. Germline loops: CDR1 SGHRS, CDR2 YFSETQ. Trimming at V came to 4 bases and at J to 4 bases, leaving 4 bases not matched to a gene. CDR3 sequence: CASSPGTGYNEQFF. The CDR3 bases are TGCGCCAGCAGCCCTGGGACAGGTTACAATGAGCAGTTCTTC.

This clone was counted between two and nine times. The rearrangement joins TRBV4-1 to TRBJ2-7, with 10 bases matching TRBD2. This CDR3 is built from 15 residues. Germline V gene lookup returns CDR1 MGHRA and CDR2 YSYEKL. V was pared by 2 bases and J by 1 base, with 2 bases of the junction left unmatched. The CDR3 bases are TGCGCCAGCAGCCAAATACTAGCGGGATCCTACGAGCAGTACTTC. Amino acids: CASSQILAGSYEQYF.